The 27 T cell receptor beta chains in this list originate from one sample, sequenced in a study of blood T cell repertoires in COVID-19. Sequencing used immunoSEQ multiplex PCR; TCRdb keeps in-frame clones, though not all of them. The data show 150,000 or so clones, approximately 85% seen once. Sequencing was carried out using peripheral blood. These TCRs come from a man in his fifties or sixties who had recovered from COVID-19.

The sample holds a few counts of this clone. The chain recombines TRBV5-4 with TRBJ1-2; D gene ambiguous. This CDR3 has 12 amino acids. The germline V gene has CDR1 SGHNT and CDR2 YYREEE (reference sequence). V lost 0 bases and J lost 4, with 4 bases in between. The CDR3 loop reads CASSLDIYGYTF. The CDR3 region has the DNA TGTGCCAGCAGCTTGGACATCTATGGCTACACCTTC.

This clone was detected a few times. V usage is TRBV12-3 or TRBV12-4 and J usage is TRBJ1-6; D uncertain. The CDR3 has 13 amino acids. Trimming left V 6 bases short and J 10 bases short, with 13 bases between. The CDR3 loop reads CASSLAERSPLHF. CDR3 sequence (DNA): TGTGCCAGCAGCCTGGCGGAGCGGTCACCCCTCCACTTT.

J is TRBJ2-2 and V is TRBV11-2; 9 positions agree with TRBD1. With V trimmed by 3 bases and J by 8 bases, 7 bases remained unmatched. The CDR3 is made up of 15 amino acids. Germline CDR1 SGHAT, CDR2 FQNNGV. Here the CDR3 DNA reads TGTGCCAGCAGCTTGGAACCACAGGGGGCTGGGGAGCTGTTTTTT. Translated: CASSLEPQGAGELFF.

The chain carries TRBV7-2 and TRBJ2-3, with TRBD1 as a possible D gene (6 bases). Germline V lookup: CDR1 SGHTA, CDR2 FQGNSA. With 5 bases removed from V and 3 bases from J, the gap between germline ends came to 15 bases. The CDR3 sequence is 15 residues long. CDR3 nucleotide sequence: TGTGCCAGCAGCATAACAGGGTGGGGGACAGATACGCAGTATTTT. This gives the protein CASSITGWGTDTQYF.

This clone was recorded a few times. Different DNA sequences within this sample yield the same CDR3. This chain connects TRBV30 to TRBJ1-5; weak D call: TRBD1 (5 bases). V lost 8 bases to trimming and J lost 1 base, with 15 bases between them. Germline V gene data show CDR1 as GTSNPN and CDR2 as SVGIG (reference sequence). The CDR3 sequence is 14 residues long. The CDR3 DNA is TGTGCCCTCGGCTCGGGGGTCAGCAATCAGCCCCAGCATTTT. Its protein product is CALGSGVSNQPQHF.

The chain combines TRBV9 with TRBJ2-3, with 8 positions matching TRBD2. Trimming took 3 bases from V and 0 from J; bases not matched to a gene: 3. The germline gives CDR1 SGDLS, CDR2 YYNGEE. This CDR3 is 15 amino acids long. In DNA form, the CDR3 reads TGTGCCAGCAGCGCAGCGGGGGCTAGCACAGATACGCAGTATTTT. Translated: CASSAAGASTDTQYF.

This clone was observed a few times. The V call is TRBV7-2, the J call TRBJ1-2; TRBD1 agrees at 10 bases. Germline V gives CDR1 SGHTA, CDR2 FQGNSA. V was pared by 3 bases and J by 10 bases, with 5 bases of the junction left unmatched. The CDR3 runs 13 residues. The CDR3 reads CASSLRDRGDYTF. In DNA, the CDR3 is TGTGCCAGCAGCTTGAGGGACAGGGGAGACTACACCTTC.

Only one count was recorded for this clone. J is TRBJ1-4 and V is TRBV10-3; no clear D gene. The V end was cut by 11 bases, the J end by 5 bases, with 15 bases between. CDR1 is ENHRY and CDR2 is SYGVKD in the germline V gene. This CDR3 spans 13 amino acids. CDR3 nucleotides: TGTGCCGTCAAGACGGCGGAGAATGAAAAACTGTTTTTT. Translated, it gives CAVKTAENEKLFF.

The chain combines TRBV6-5 with TRBJ1-6; unclear D gene. The CDR3 sequence is 14 residues long. The V end lost 6 bases, the J end lost 9 bases, and 15 bases lay between the germline ends. In germline, CDR1 is MNHEY, CDR2 SVGAGI. CDR3 bases: TGTGCCAGCAGCGGGAGGCAGCCGGGTTCACCCCTCCACTTT. Residues: CASSGRQPGSPLHF.

This sequence joins TRBV5-4 and TRBJ1-2; possibly TRBD1 for D (6 bases). The CDR3 is 12 residues long. The V end was cut by 5 bases, the J end by 2 bases, with 7 bases between. Germline V gives CDR1 SGHNT, CDR2 YYREEE (reference sequence). Here the CDR3 DNA reads TGTGCCAGCAGGGACAGCAACTATGGCTACACCTTC. It translates to CASRDSNYGYTF.

V gene TRBV12-3 or TRBV12-4 combines with J gene TRBJ2-7; maybe TRBD1 (5 bases). Trimming took off 7 bases at V and 3 bases at J, with 10 bases between the two ends. The CDR3 sequence is 12 residues long. The CDR3 loop is CASTQGNYEQYF. For the CDR3, the DNA is TGTGCCAGCACCCAGGGAAACTACGAGCAGTACTTC.

This clone was seen a handful of times. J is TRBJ1-1 and V is TRBV6-5; D unclear. The germline gives CDR1 MNHEY, CDR2 SVGAGI. Trimming cost V 0 bases and J 1 base, with 9 bases left between them. CDR3 length: 15 amino acids. CDR3 nucleotide sequence: TGTGCCAGCAGTTACTCCCTTACTGAGAACACTGAAGCTTTCTTT. Translating gives CASSYSLTENTEAFF.

The rearrangement joins TRBV29-1 to TRBJ1-1; maybe TRBD1 (6 bases). Trimming took 6 bases from V and 3 from J, leaving 14 bases between them. The CDR3 totals 13 residues. The germline V gene encodes CDR1 SQVTM and CDR2 ANQGSEA. The CDR3 sequence is CSVYTHRDTEAFF. CDR3 nucleotide sequence: TGCAGCGTCTACACTCACAGGGACACTGAAGCTTTCTTT.

The gene calls are TRBV30 and TRBJ2-3; a weak D match, TRBD1 (5 bases). Germline CDR1 GTSNPN, CDR2 SVGIG (reference sequence). The CDR3 length is 16 residues. Trimming pared 0 bases from V and 0 bases from J, leaving 13 bases between. CDR3 residues: CAWSVGAPLSTDTQYF. DNA of the CDR3: TGTGCCTGGAGTGTAGGGGCACCGTTGAGCACAGATACGCAGTATTTT. Looking up the rest from reference TRBV30 and TRBJ2-3 gives the full variable domain: SQTIHQWPATLVQPVGSPLSLECTVEGTSNPNLYWYRQAAGRGLQLLFYSVGIGQISSEVPQNLSASRPQDRQFILSSKKLLLSDSGFYLCAWSVGAPLSTDTQYFGPGTRLTVL.

The J gene is TRBJ2-7, the V gene TRBV30; TRBD2 is a possible D gene (5 bases). Deletions cut 3 bases from V and 6 bases from J, with 12 bases between. This CDR3 has 12 residues. Germline lookup yields CDR1 GTSNPN and CDR2 SVGIG (reference sequence). For the CDR3, the DNA is TGTGCCTGGAGAGTGGCTACTAGCGAGCAGTACTTC. It encodes CAWRVATSEQYF.

The chain carries TRBV27 and TRBJ2-7; 10 bases are shared with TRBD1. Germline V CDR1 and CDR2: MNHEY, SMNVEV (reference sequence). The CDR3 sequence is 16 residues long. The junction had 11 bases not matched to a gene; V was cut back by 6 bases and J by 3 bases. The CDR3 protein is CASSPGGGTGVYEQYF. Here the CDR3 DNA reads TGTGCCAGCAGCCCAGGGGGGGGGACAGGGGTCTACGAGCAGTACTTC.

The chain has TRBV27 and TRBJ2-3, with TRBD2 as a possible D gene (5 bases). Germline V gives CDR1 MNHEY, CDR2 SMNVEV (reference sequence). This CDR3 is 11 amino acids long. V was pared by 6 bases and J by 8 bases, with 9 bases between. The CDR3 sequence: CASRREGTQYF. In DNA, the CDR3 is TGTGCCAGCAGACGAGAGGGTACGCAGTATTTT.

The chain recombines TRBV6-5 with TRBJ1-2; 9 nucleotides agree with TRBD1. The V segment lost 8 bases and the J segment 4 bases; nucleotides outside the gene matches: 8. Germline-derived CDR1 and CDR2 are MNHEY and SVGAGI. The CDR3 has 14 amino acids. Here the CDR3 DNA reads TGTGCCAGCGGCCCGGGACAGGGTCGCTATGGCTACACCTTC. Translation gives CASGPGQGRYGYTF.

This chain connects TRBV4-2 to TRBJ2-2; 12 bases fit TRBD2. Germline V gives CDR1 LGHNA, CDR2 YNFKEQ. Trimming removed 4 bases from V and 4 bases from J; junction bases left unmatched: 7. The length of the CDR3 is 17 residues. The CDR3 protein is CASSPGLAGTFTGELFF. CDR3 in DNA: TGTGCCAGCAGCCCAGGACTAGCGGGGACTTTCACCGGGGAGCTGTTTTTT.

The rearrangement links TRBV6-5 to TRBJ1-1; perhaps TRBD1 as D (5 bases). V lost 10 bases and J lost 3, with 21 bases in between. Germline CDR1 is MNHEY and CDR2 is SVGAGI. The CDR3 extends over 15 amino acids. The DNA for the CDR3 is TGTGCCACCAACACCAGGGCACGAAGGGACACTGAAGCTTTCTTT. This codes for CATNTRARRDTEAFF.

This chain joins TRBV7-2 and TRBJ1-3; D unresolved. The CDR3 is made up of 14 amino acids. V lost 4 bases, J lost 2 bases, and 9 bases lay in between. Germline V gives CDR1 SGHTA, CDR2 FQGNSA. CDR3 sequence (DNA): TGTGCCAGCAGCTCACAAACCGCTGGAAACACCATATATTTT. It codes for CASSSQTAGNTIYF. Full variable domain (outside the CDR3, taken from reference TRBV7-2 and TRBJ1-3): GAGVSQSPSNKVTEKGKDVELRCDPISGHTALYWYRQSLGQGLEFLIYFQGNSAPDKSGLPSDRFSAERTGGSVSTLTIQRTQQEDSAVYLCASSSQTAGNTIYFGEGSWLTVV.

V usage is TRBV10-3 and J usage is TRBJ1-1; no firm D call. The germline V and J ends were trimmed by 0 bases and 4 bases, with 12 bases remaining between them. CDR1 is ENHRY, CDR2 SYGVKD, per germline. The CDR3 has 15 residues. The chain's CDR3 is CAISESPRKSTEAFF. DNA for the CDR3: TGTGCCATCAGTGAGTCCCCTAGAAAGAGCACTGAAGCTTTCTTT.

The genes are TRBV2 and TRBJ1-6; the D is unclear. The ends were cut back, 4 bases at V and 5 bases at J, with 9 bases in the middle. The CDR3 sequence is 14 residues long. Germline V gene data show CDR1 as SNHLY and CDR2 as FYNNEI. DNA of the CDR3: TGTGCCAGCAGTGTGGTCGAGAATAATTCACCCCTCCACTTT. It translates to CASSVVENNSPLHF. Looking up the rest from reference TRBV2 and TRBJ1-6 gives the full variable domain: EPEVTQTPSHQVTQMGQEVILRCVPISNHLYFYWYRQILGQKVEFLVSFYNNEISEKSEIFDDQFSVERPDGSNFTLKIRSTKLEDSAMYFCASSVVENNSPLHFGNGTRLTVT.

Only one count was recorded for this clone. V is TRBV7-3 and J is TRBJ2-2; 8 bases are a match to TRBD2. Germline assignment: CDR1 SGHTA and CDR2 FQGTGA. V lost 4 bases to trimming and J lost 4 bases; unmatched junction nucleotides: 2. This CDR3 is 14 amino acids long. CDR3 sequence: CASSSGTSTGELFF. In nucleotides, the CDR3 is TGTGCCAGCAGCTCCGGGACTAGCACCGGGGAGCTGTTTTTT.

This chain connects TRBV27 to TRBJ2-2, with 10 bases aligning to TRBD2. The V gene's germline CDR1 is MNHEY and CDR2 SMNVEV (reference sequence). J gave up 7 bases and V 5 bases, and 13 bases lay outside the gene matches. This CDR3 has 17 residues. The CDR3 reads CASSQQRGGRVGGELFF. The CDR3 nucleotides are TGTGCCAGCAGTCAACAGCGGGGGGGCCGAGTTGGCGGGGAGCTGTTTTTT.

The chain is built from TRBV5-4 and TRBJ2-7; TRBD1 agrees at 7 bases. Germline CDR1 SGHNT, CDR2 YYREEE (reference sequence). Trimming cost V 2 bases and J 5 bases; bases outside gene matches: 7. This CDR3 has 14 residues. The CDR3 sequence: CASSFFEGAHEQYF. In DNA form, the CDR3 reads TGTGCCAGCAGCTTTTTCGAGGGGGCCCACGAGCAGTACTTC.

The sample holds one count of this clone. The chain has TRBV27 and TRBJ1-1, with D maybe TRBD1 (6 bases). CDR3 length: 14 residues. The V end lost 6 bases, the J end lost 0 bases, and 11 bases lay between the germline ends. Looked up from germline, CDR1 is MNHEY and CDR2 is SMNVEV (reference sequence). The CDR3 DNA follows: TGTGCCAGCAGCCGGGGGGGCCTGAACACTGAAGCTTTCTTT. Translating it yields CASSRGGLNTEAFF.